This T cell receptor beta chain was captured by sequencing in a study of identical twins. Each CDR3 protein is one row after TCRdb ran MiXCR on the 5' RACE reads. The table includes roughly 470,000 distinct CDR3 sequences, approximately 15% detected once. The ends lost 10 bases at V and 5 bases at J; junction bases unmatched: 5. CDR1 and CDR2 from the germline V gene are ENHRY and SYGVKD. The CDR3 is made up of 13 amino acids. This clonotype has more than one count but fewer than ten. This sample was also put to use in a study of yellow fever vaccine responses in identical twins.

The source material was CD4+ T cells sorted from blood. The V gene is TRBV10-3, the J gene TRBJ2-3; 11 bases are shared with TRBD2. This TCR derives from a woman aged 18-29 years in good health. CDR3: CATVAGGQDTQYF. The CDR3 DNA reads as TGTGCCACGGTAGCGGGAGGGCAAGATACGCAGTATTTT.